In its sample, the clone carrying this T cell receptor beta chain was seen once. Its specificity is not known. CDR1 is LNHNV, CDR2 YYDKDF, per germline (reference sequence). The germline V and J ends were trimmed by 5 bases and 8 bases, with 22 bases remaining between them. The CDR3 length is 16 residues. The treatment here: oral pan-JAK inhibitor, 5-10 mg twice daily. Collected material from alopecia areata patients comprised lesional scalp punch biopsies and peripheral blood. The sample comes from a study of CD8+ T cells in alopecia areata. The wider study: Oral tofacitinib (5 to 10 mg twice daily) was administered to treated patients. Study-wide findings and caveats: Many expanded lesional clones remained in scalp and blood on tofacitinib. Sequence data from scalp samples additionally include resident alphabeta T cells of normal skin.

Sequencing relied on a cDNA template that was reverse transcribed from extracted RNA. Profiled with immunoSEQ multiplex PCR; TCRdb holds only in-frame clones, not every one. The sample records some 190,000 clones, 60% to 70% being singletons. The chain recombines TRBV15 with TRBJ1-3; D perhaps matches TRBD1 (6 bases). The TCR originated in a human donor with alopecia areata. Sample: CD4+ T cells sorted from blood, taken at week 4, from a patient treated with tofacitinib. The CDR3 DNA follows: TGTGCCACCAGCGGAAACACACAGGGAAGGGGAGACACCATATATTTT. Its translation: CATSGNTQGRGDTIYF.